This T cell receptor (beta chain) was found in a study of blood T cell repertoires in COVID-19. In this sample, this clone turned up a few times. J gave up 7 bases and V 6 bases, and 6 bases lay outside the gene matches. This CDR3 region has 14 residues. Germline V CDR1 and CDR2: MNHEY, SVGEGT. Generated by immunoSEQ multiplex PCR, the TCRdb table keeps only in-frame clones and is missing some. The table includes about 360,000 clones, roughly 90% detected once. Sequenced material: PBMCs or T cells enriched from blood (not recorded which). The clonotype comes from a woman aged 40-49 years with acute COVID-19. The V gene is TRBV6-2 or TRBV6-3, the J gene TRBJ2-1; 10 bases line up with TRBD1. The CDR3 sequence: CASSWDRGQNEQFF. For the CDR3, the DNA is TGTGCCAGCAGCTGGGACAGGGGTCAGAATGAGCAGTTCTTC.